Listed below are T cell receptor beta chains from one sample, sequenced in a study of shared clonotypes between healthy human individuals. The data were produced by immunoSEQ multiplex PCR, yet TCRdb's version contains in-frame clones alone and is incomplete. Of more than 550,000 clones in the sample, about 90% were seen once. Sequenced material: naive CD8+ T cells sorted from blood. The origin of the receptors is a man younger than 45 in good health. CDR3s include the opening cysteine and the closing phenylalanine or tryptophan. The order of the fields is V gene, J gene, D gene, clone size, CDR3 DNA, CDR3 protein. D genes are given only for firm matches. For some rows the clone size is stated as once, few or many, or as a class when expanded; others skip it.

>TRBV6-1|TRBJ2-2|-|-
TGTGCCAGCTATGGCCTCTTGGCCGGGGAGCTGTTTTTT
CASYGLLAGELFF
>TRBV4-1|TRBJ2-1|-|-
TGCGCCAGCAGCCAAGTTAATGAGCAGTTCTTC
CASSQVNEQFF
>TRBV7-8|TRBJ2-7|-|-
TGTGCCAGCAGCCCAACCCCCTCGTCCGAGCAGTACTTC
CASSPTPSSEQYF
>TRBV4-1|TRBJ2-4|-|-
TGCGCCAGCAGCCAAGATGAGGACAGTCTAGCCAAAAACATTCAGTACTTC
CASSQDEDSLAKNIQYF
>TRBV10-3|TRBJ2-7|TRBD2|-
TGTGCCATCAGTGGAGGCCTAGCGGGAGCCTACGAGCAGTACTTC
CAISGGLAGAYEQYF
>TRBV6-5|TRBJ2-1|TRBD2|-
TGTGCCAGCAGACTAGCGGGAAGCTCCTACAATGAGCAGTTCTTC
CASRLAGSSYNEQFF
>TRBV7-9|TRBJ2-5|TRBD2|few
TGTGCCAGCAGCGAAACGGGAGGTCAAGAGACCCAGTACTTC
CASSETGGQETQYF
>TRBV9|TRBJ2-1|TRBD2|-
TGTGCCAGCAGCGGAGAGCGGGGCTCCTACAATGAGCAGTTCTTC
CASSGERGSYNEQFF
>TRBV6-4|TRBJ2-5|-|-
TGTGCCAGCAGTTCGTCACCGGGGGCTGAGACCCAGTACTTC
CASSSSPGAETQYF
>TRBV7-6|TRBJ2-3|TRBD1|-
TGTGCCAGCAGACCAACGGACAGGGGGACAGATACGCAGTATTTT
CASRPTDRGTDTQYF
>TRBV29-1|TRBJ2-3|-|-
TGCAGCGCTTCAACAGGGGACTACACAGATACGCAGTATTTT
CSASTGDYTDTQYF
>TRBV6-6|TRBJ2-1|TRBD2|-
TGTGCCAGCAGTTTACTAGCGGGAGGGTCCTACAATGAGCAGTTCTTC
CASSLLAGGSYNEQFF
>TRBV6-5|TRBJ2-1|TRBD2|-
TGTGCCAGCAGCCGACTAGCGACGCGTACAATTGAGCAGTTCTTC
CASSRLATRTIEQFF
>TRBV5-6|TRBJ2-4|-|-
TGTGCCAGCAGCTTGGGTCAGGGGGCCAAAAACATTCAGTACTTC
CASSLGQGAKNIQYF
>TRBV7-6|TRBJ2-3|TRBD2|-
TGTGCCAGCAGCTTCGAACTAGCGGGGGCGGAAGATACGCAGTATTTT
CASSFELAGAEDTQYF
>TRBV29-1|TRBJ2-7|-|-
TGCAGCGTTGAAGATCCCAGGGAAGGCGAGCAGTACTTC
CSVEDPREGEQYF
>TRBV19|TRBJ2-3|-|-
TGTGCCAGTAGTTTCCTCCTCCACCCCACAGATACGCAGTATTTT
CASSFLLHPTDTQYF
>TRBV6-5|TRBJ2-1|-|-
TGTGCCAGCAGTTGGCCAGGGAATGAGCAGTTCTTC
CASSWPGNEQFF
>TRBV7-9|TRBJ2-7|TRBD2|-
TGTGCCAGCAGCGATACCGGACTAGCGGGAGGCACACGGTACGAGCAGTACTTC
CASSDTGLAGGTRYEQYF
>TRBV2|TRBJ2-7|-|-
TGTGCCAGCAGTGAAGCCGGGGCCGTAAGTCGCTACGAGCAGTACTTC
CASSEAGAVSRYEQYF
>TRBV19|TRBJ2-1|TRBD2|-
TGTGCCAGTAGTATTTTGGCGGGAGAGTACAATGAGCAGTTCTTC
CASSILAGEYNEQFF
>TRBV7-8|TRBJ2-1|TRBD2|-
TGTGCCAGCAGTATCCCCCTCGCGGGAGGGCCTAACAATGAGCAGTTCTTC
CASSIPLAGGPNNEQFF
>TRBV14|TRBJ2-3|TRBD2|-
TGTGCCAGCAGCCAAGGGGTCGGGACTAGCGGGGGCACAGATACGCAGTATTTT
CASSQGVGTSGGTDTQYF
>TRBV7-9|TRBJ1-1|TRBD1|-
TGTGCCAGCAGCCCGCGACAGGGAAGAGAAACTGAAGCTTTCTTT
CASSPRQGRETEAFF
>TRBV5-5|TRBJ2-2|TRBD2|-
TGTGCCAGCAGCTTGTCGTTTAGCGGGAGGTTAGACACCGGGGAGCTGTTTTTT
CASSLSFSGRLDTGELFF
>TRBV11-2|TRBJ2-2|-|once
TGTGCCAGCCTCCGGGGCACCGGGGAGCTGTTTTTT
CASLRGTGELFF
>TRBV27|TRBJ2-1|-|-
TGTGCCAGCAGCCCCGACGGGACACATTACAATGAGCAGTTCTTC
CASSPDGTHYNEQFF
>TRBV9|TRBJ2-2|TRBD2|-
TGTGCCAGCAGCGTGGGCGGGAGTAACACCGGGGAGCTGTTTTTT
CASSVGGSNTGELFF
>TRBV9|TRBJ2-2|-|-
TGTGCCAGCAACTCTGGCAGTAGAACCGGGGAGCTGTTTTTT
CASNSGSRTGELFF
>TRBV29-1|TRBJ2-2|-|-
TGCAGCGTTGAAGGTGCGGGTGGGACCCCGGGGAACACCGGGGAGCTGTTTTTT
CSVEGAGGTPGNTGELFF
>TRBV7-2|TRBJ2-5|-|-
TGTGCCAGCAGACCAACAGGGCTTGGGGAGACCCAGTACTTC
CASRPTGLGETQYF
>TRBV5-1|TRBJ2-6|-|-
TGCGCCAGCAGCTTAGGACTACTCTCAGGGGCCAACGTCCTGACTTTC
CASSLGLLSGANVLTF
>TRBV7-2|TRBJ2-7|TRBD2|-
TGTGCCAGCAGCTTAGCGTCTAGCGGGAGTTACGAGCAGTACTTC
CASSLASSGSYEQYF
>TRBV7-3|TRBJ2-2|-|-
TGTGCCAGCAGTATCTTAACCGGGGAGCTGTTTTTT
CASSILTGELFF
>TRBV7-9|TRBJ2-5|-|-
TGTGCCAGCAGCTTAGCCGCTCGACAAGAGACCCAGTACTTC
CASSLAARQETQYF
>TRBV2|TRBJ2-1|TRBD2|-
TGTGCCAGCAGTGAATTAGCGGGAGCTTACAATGAGCAGTTCTTC
CASSELAGAYNEQFF
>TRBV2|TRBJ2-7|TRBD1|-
TGTGCCAGCAGTGAAATAGGGACAGGGCCCTACGAGCAGTACTTC
CASSEIGTGPYEQYF
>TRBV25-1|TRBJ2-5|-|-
TGTGCCAGCAGTGTCTCAGGGTACGGAGAGACCCAGTACTTC
CASSVSGYGETQYF
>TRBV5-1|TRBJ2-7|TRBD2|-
TGCGCCAGCAGCTTGCCACTTTCACTAGCGGGAGGGTCCTACGAGCAGTACTTC
CASSLPLSLAGGSYEQYF
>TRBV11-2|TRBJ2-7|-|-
TGTGCCAGCAGCTTAGTTGGGCTACACTACGAGCAGTACTTC
CASSLVGLHYEQYF
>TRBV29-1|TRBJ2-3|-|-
TGCAGCGTTGATAAAGGGGAAACAGATACGCAGTATTTT
CSVDKGETDTQYF
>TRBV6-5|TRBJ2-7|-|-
TGTGCCAGCAGTTACTCGGGTGGAAGCTCAGGAGAGCAGTACTTC
CASSYSGGSSGEQYF
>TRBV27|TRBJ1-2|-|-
TGTGCCAGCAGTTTAAAGGGGATAACGGGCTATGGCTACACCTTC
CASSLKGITGYGYTF
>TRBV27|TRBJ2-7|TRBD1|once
TGTGCCAGCAGCGCGTGGGACAGGACCTACGAGCAGTACTTC
CASSAWDRTYEQYF
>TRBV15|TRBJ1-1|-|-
TGTGCCACCAGCAGAGGTGTAGGGGACACTGAAGCTTTCTTT
CATSRGVGDTEAFF
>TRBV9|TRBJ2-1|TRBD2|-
TGTGCCAGCAGCCCCCGGACTAGCGGGAGTAGGGATGAGCAGTTCTTC
CASSPRTSGSRDEQFF
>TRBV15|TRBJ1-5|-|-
TGTGCCACCAGCAGAGATGCGGCGTCTTCGAAGCCCCAGCATTTT
CATSRDAASSKPQHF
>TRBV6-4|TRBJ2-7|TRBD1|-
TGTGCCAGCAGTCGCGGACAGGGCTACGAGCAGTACTTC
CASSRGQGYEQYF
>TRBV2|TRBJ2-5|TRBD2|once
TGTGCCAGCAGTGGTGGTAGCGGGAGTTTGGAGACCCAGTACTTC
CASSGGSGSLETQYF
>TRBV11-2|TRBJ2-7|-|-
TGTGCCAGCAGCTTGCAGGGCTACGAGCAGTACTTC
CASSLQGYEQYF
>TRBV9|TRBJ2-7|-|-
TGTGCCAGCAGCGTATTGGCGGGGGCACACTACGAGCAGTACTTC
CASSVLAGAHYEQYF
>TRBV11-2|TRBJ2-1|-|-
TGTGCCAGCAGCTTAGATCAAGGTGAGCTCATCACCGGCAATGAGCAGTTCTTC
CASSLDQGELITGNEQFF
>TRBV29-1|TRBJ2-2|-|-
TGCAGCGGGAGGGACTGGGCCGGGGAGCTGTTTTTT
CSGRDWAGELFF
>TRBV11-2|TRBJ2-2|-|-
TGTGCCAGCAGCTTTGGGCAGGGCAACACCGGGGAGCTGTTTTTT
CASSFGQGNTGELFF
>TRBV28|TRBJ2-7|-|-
TGTGCCAGCCGGGATTGGACCTACGAGCAGTACTTC
CASRDWTYEQYF
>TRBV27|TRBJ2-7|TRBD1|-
TGTGCCAGCAGTTTCCCAGGGGGAGAGCAGTACTTC
CASSFPGGEQYF
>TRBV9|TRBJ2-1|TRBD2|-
TGTGCCAGCAGTGACGGGACTAGCGGCTACAATGAGCAGTTCTTC
CASSDGTSGYNEQFF
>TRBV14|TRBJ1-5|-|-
TGTGCCAGCAGCCACAAGGGCCACAAGACAAATCAGCCCCAGCATTTT
CASSHKGHKTNQPQHF
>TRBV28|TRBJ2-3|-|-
TGTGCCAGCAGTTTATACTATACGCAGTATTTT
CASSLYYTQYF